These 13 T cell receptor beta chains were sequenced from one sample in a study of human T cells and chemical hapten exposure. TCRdb fed the RACE reads into MiXCR, producing one record per CDR3 protein. This sample carries 150,000 to 200,000 distinct CDR3 sequences, roughly 15% of them seen once, and the ten largest clones take 1.5% to 2%. This sample's time point: patch test 1, 2 weeks after DPC sensitization. Treatment of the sample: therapeutic diphenylcyclopropenone sensitization with weekly scalp DPC. The material was whole blood, obtained in connection with sensitization to the hapten diphenylcyclopropenone (DPC). All receptors derive from a woman aged 25 to 39 with alopecia areata. Some clones in this sample may be carry-over from other donors' samples.

This clonotype was detected ten times or more. The V and J genes are TRBV5-4 and TRBJ2-1; 8 bases are a match to TRBD2. Germline-derived CDR1 and CDR2 are SGHNT and YYREEE (reference sequence). The trim removed 4 bases at V and 5 bases at J, leaving 8 bases unmatched. This CDR3 comprises 15 residues. CDR3 sequence reads: CASSVGGASDNEQFF. CDR3 in DNA: TGTGCCAGCAGCGTCGGGGGGGCATCTGACAATGAGCAGTTCTTC.

The genes are TRBV18 and TRBJ1-1; D unclear. The CDR3 consists of 14 residues. Germline CDR1 and CDR2: KGHSH and LQKENI. Trimming left V 2 bases short and J 1 base short, with 8 bases between. In DNA, the CDR3 is TGTGCCAGCTCACCAGGGTCCGGGAACACTGAAGCTTTCTTT. Its translation: CASSPGSGNTEAFF.

This clonotype showed up many times. The genes are TRBV6-5 and TRBJ1-5; weak D call: TRBD1 (6 bases). CDR1 is MNHEY and CDR2 is SVGAGI in the germline V gene. V dropped 2 bases and J dropped 7 bases, with 12 bases sitting between them. The CDR3 sequence is 14 residues long. The CDR3 region is CASSYGMGAQPQHF. Written as DNA, the CDR3 is TGTGCCAGCAGTTACGGGATGGGGGCGCAGCCCCAGCATTTT.

This chain uses TRBV7-6 with TRBJ2-4; D unresolved. V was cut by 5 bases and J by 9 bases, with 14 bases left in between. The germline V gene has CDR1 SGHVS and CDR2 FNYEAQ. The CDR3 sequence is 13 residues long. The CDR3 coding sequence is TGTGCCAGCAGCGAGGCCACAACCCCCATTCAGTACTTC. It translates to CASSEATTPIQYF.

The chain recombines TRBV5-6 with TRBJ2-7; the D call may be TRBD1 or TRBD2 (6 bases each). The germline V gene encodes CDR1 SGHDT and CDR2 YYEEEE. This CDR3 contains 15 residues. Between the trimmed V and J ends, which lost 3 bases and 5 bases, there was a span of 18 bases. Written as DNA, the CDR3 is TGTGCCAGCAGCTCACCGAAGGGGGGCAGGGACGAGCAGTACTTC. This encodes CASSSPKGGRDEQYF.

This clonotype was observed at least ten times. This chain uses TRBV2 with TRBJ1-1; D remains unclear. Trimming removed 5 bases from V and 6 bases from J, with 16 bases in between. This CDR3 spans 14 amino acids. The germline V gene has CDR1 SNHLY and CDR2 FYNNEI. The CDR3 here is CASSNSRGRAEAFF. The CDR3 DNA follows: TGTGCCAGCAGTAATTCACGGGGTAGGGCTGAAGCTTTCTTT.

V is TRBV28 and J is TRBJ2-7; D is unresolved. The germline V and J ends were trimmed by 5 bases and 2 bases, with 7 bases remaining between them. This CDR3 contains 12 residues. Germline CDR1 MDHEN, CDR2 SYDVKM. This CDR3 reads CASSRWAYEQYF. CDR3 in DNA: TGTGCCAGCAGTCGGTGGGCCTACGAGCAGTACTTC.

The chain combines TRBV6-2 or TRBV6-3 with TRBJ2-3; TRBD1 matches at 7 bases. With V trimmed by 6 bases and J by 6 bases, 6 bases remained unmatched. The CDR3 has 13 amino acids. Germline V gene lookup returns CDR1 MNHEY and CDR2 SVGEGT. This chain's CDR3 is CASSDRVSDTQYF. CDR3 DNA sequence: TGTGCCAGCAGCGACAGGGTTTCTGATACGCAGTATTTT.

The CDR3: CASSAPNSQAFF. The CDR3 DNA reads as TGTGCCAGCAGTGCCCCAAACTCCCAAGCTTTCTTT. The chain is built from TRBV6-4 and TRBJ1-1; D unclear. The CDR3 extends over 12 amino acids. Deletions cut 4 bases from V and 9 bases from J, with 12 bases between. Germline CDR1 MRHNA, CDR2 SNTAGT.

The V gene is TRBV28, the J gene TRBJ2-3; the D gene is possibly TRBD2 (5 bases). Trimming left V 7 bases short and J 0 bases short, with 8 bases between. In germline, CDR1 is MDHEN, CDR2 SYDVKM. This CDR3 is 13 amino acids long. DNA for the CDR3: TGTGCCAGCAACCGAGGGAGCACAGATACGCAGTATTTT. This translates into CASNRGSTDTQYF.

The chain recombines TRBV28 with TRBJ2-1, with 10 bases matching TRBD2. Germline V gives CDR1 MDHEN, CDR2 SYDVKM. The ends lost 6 bases at V and 5 bases at J; junction bases unmatched: 7. The CDR3 spans 15 residues. Here the CDR3 DNA reads TGTGCCAGCAGCCTCGGAGGACTAGCGGACAATGAGCAGTTCTTC. Translated: CASSLGGLADNEQFF.

The genes are TRBV12-5 and TRBJ2-5; D possibly corresponds to TRBD1 (5 bases). Germline V CDR1 and CDR2: LGHNT, FRNRAP. This CDR3 is 15 amino acids long. Deletions cut 9 bases from V and 1 base from J, with 18 bases between. The DNA for the CDR3 is TGTGCTAGCCTAGTGACCTCTAGGGGCCAAGAGACCCAGTACTTC. It specifies CASLVTSRGQETQYF.

There are a few counts of this clonotype. The rearrangement uses TRBV20-1 and TRBJ1-6; 7 nucleotides align to TRBD1. Germline loops: CDR1 DFQATT, CDR2 SNEGSKA (reference sequence). This CDR3 spans 13 amino acids. J was trimmed by 6 bases and V by 5 bases; bases with no gene match: 4. The CDR3 loop reads CSAAWDSNSPLHF. CDR3 sequence (DNA): TGCAGTGCTGCCTGGGACAGTAATTCACCCCTCCACTTT.